The clone carrying this T cell receptor (beta chain) was observed a few times. The data belong to a study of identical twins. The CDR3 consists of 15 residues. From the 5' RACE reads, TCRdb called clonotypes with MiXCR, one entry per CDR3 protein. The sample carries around 100,000 distinct CDR3 sequences, 5.9% recorded once. The V gene is TRBV21-1, the J gene TRBJ1-5. TRBV21-1 represents a pseudogene. Source material: memory T cells sorted from blood. The TCR comes from a woman between 45 and 65 years old in good health. The CDR3 sequence: CASSPDGYSNQPQHF. Here the CDR3 DNA reads TGTGCCAGCAGCCCCGACGGCTATAGCAATCAGCCCCAGCATTTT.